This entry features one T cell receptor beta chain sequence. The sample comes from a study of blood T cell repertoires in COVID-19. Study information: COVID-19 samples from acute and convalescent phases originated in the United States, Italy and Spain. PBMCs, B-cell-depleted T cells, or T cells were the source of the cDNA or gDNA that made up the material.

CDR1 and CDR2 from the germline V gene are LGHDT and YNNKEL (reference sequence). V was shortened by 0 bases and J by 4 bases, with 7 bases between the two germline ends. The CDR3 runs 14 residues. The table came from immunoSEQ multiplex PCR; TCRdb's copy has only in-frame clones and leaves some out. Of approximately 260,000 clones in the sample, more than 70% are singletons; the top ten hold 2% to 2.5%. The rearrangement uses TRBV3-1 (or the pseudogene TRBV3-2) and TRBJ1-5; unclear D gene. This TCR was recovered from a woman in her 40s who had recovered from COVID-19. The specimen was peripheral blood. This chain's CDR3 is CASSQDRGNQPQHF. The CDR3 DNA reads TGTGCCAGCAGCCAAGATAGAGGGAATCAGCCCCAGCATTTT.